What follows is one TCR beta chain and its context. The antigen is undetermined. Sequencing used immunoSEQ multiplex PCR; TCRdb keeps in-frame clones, though not all of them. The table shows about 27,000 clones, with approximately 78% occurring only once. V was cut by 2 bases and J by 11 bases, with 13 bases left in between. The CDR3 is 11 residues long. Germline V gives CDR1 GTSNPN, CDR2 SVGIG (reference sequence). These data are taken from a study of T cells in narcolepsy. Study summary: Donors had narcolepsy type 1 or type 2, or were healthy controls. Notes on the study in general: Autoreactive HCRT-specific and TRIB2-specific clonotypes were marked in same-patient CSF-versus-blood CD4+ comparisons.

The clonotype originates from a human donor with narcolepsy. Sample: CD45RA- memory CD4+ T cells from PBMCs. The chain combines TRBV30 with TRBJ2-7; D possibly corresponds to TRBD1 (5 bases). CDR3 protein: CAWSQQAGKYF. CDR3 sequence (DNA): TGTGCCTGGAGTCAACAAGCAGGGAAGTACTTC.